A selection of T cell receptor beta chains follows, all from one sample in a study of T cell responses to AZD1222 COVID-19 vaccine. The method was immunoSEQ multiplex PCR; TCRdb's version includes in-frame clones alone and lacks a portion of them. The top ten clones hold 8% of a sample with about 110,000 clones, 90% of them seen once. The sample in question was peripheral blood, obtained 28 days after the second AZD1222 dose. All receptors come from an adult who received the AZD1222 COVID-19 vaccine. The CDR3 runs from the conserved cysteine through the conserved F or W. The D gene is left open where the match is weak. Rows may omit the clone size; those that give it use once, few, many or a size class.

.,TRBV11-3,.,TRBJ2-1,CASSPRGSANEQFF,TGTGCCAGCAGCCCTCGAGGGTCGGCCAATGAGCAGTTCTTC
.,TRBV7-6,.,TRBJ1-5,CASSPRSGQPQHF,TGTGCCAGCAGCCCTCGTTCGGGTCAGCCCCAGCATTTT
.,TRBV10-3,.,TRBJ1-2,CAIRGQDYGYTF,TGTGCCATCAGAGGCCAGGACTATGGCTACACCTTC
.,TRBV7-2,TRBD1,TRBJ1-2,CASSLADRALGYGYTF,TGTGCCAGCAGCTTAGCGGACAGGGCACTGGGCTATGGCTACACCTTC
few,TRBV10-3,.,TRBJ2-1,CAISEEGNEQFF,TGTGCCATCAGTGAAGAGGGCAATGAGCAGTTCTTC
.,TRBV23-1,TRBD1,TRBJ2-5,CASFGTGTQETQYF,TGCGCCAGCTTCGGGACAGGCACCCAAGAGACCCAGTACTTC
.,TRBV4-1,.,TRBJ1-3,CASSRAPRASGNTIYF,TGCGCCAGCAGCCGCGCACCCAGGGCCTCTGGAAACACCATATATTTT
.,TRBV11-2,.,TRBJ1-1,CASSLSMTEAFF,TGTGCCAGCAGCTTAAGTATGACTGAAGCTTTCTTT
.,TRBV6-4,.,TRBJ2-7,CASSDSGKAKEQYF,TGTGCCAGCAGTGACTCTGGGAAAGCCAAGGAGCAGTACTTC
.,TRBV18,TRBD1,TRBJ2-3,CASSAIGGQGTTDTQYF,TGTGCCAGCTCAGCGATTGGGGGACAGGGGACCACAGATACGCAGTATTTT
.,TRBV6-5,.,TRBJ2-5,CASTSPGAETQYF,TGTGCCAGCACGTCCCCCGGCGCGGAGACCCAGTACTTC
once,TRBV14,.,TRBJ1-2,CASSQVGWGYTF,TGTGCCAGCAGCCAAGTGGGTTGGGGCTACACCTTC
.,TRBV4-3,TRBD2,TRBJ2-1,CASSQDGTSGDGGYNEQFF,TGCGCCAGCAGCCAAGATGGGACTAGCGGGGACGGGGGGTACAATGAGCAGTTCTTC
.,TRBV11-2,TRBD1,TRBJ1-2,CASSSRGRGSGGYTF,TGTGCCAGCAGCTCTCGAGGCAGGGGGTCTGGTGGCTACACCTTC
.,TRBV30,.,TRBJ1-2,CAWTLGFSAGYTF,TGTGCCTGGACCTTAGGGTTTTCGGCTGGCTACACCTTC
.,TRBV19,.,TRBJ2-1,CASSIDTPYLSSYNEQFF,TGTGCCAGTAGTATAGACACCCCCTATTTGAGCTCCTACAATGAGCAGTTCTTC
.,TRBV6-5,.,TRBJ1-2,CASRPQAGANYGYTF,TGTGCCAGCAGACCCCAGGCCGGGGCTAACTATGGCTACACCTTC
.,TRBV6-2/TRBV6-3,.,TRBJ2-7,CASSYTPREQYF,TGTGCCAGCAGTTACACCCCCCGCGAGCAGTACTTC
.,TRBV12-2,.,TRBJ1-3,CASRLAKGQDLPNLPSSGNTIYF,TGTGCAAGTCGCTTAGCGAAGGGACAGGACCTACCAAACTTGCCTAGCTCTGGAAACACCATATATTTT
.,TRBV6-5,.,TRBJ1-2,CASSYSGPYGYTF,TGTGCCAGCAGTTACTCGGGGCCTTATGGCTACACCTTC
.,TRBV5-1,TRBD2,TRBJ2-2,CASRGGLAANTGELFF,TGCGCCAGCAGGGGGGGACTAGCGGCGAACACCGGGGAGCTGTTTTTT
.,TRBV12-3/TRBV12-4,.,TRBJ1-5,CASSDQGRQPQHF,TGTGCCAGCAGTGATCAGGGTCGTCAGCCCCAGCATTTT
.,TRBV4-1,.,TRBJ1-1,CASSQVAQGENTEAFF,TGCGCCAGCAGCCAAGTTGCGCAGGGCGAGAACACTGAAGCTTTCTTT
.,TRBV11-3,TRBD1,TRBJ2-1,CASSATGQEQFF,TGTGCCAGCAGCGCGACAGGGCAGGAGCAGTTCTTC
few,TRBV2,TRBD1,TRBJ2-1,CASRGQGAFDNEQFF,TGTGCCAGCAGGGGACAGGGGGCTTTTGACAATGAGCAGTTCTTC
.,TRBV11-3,TRBD2,TRBJ2-1,CASSLDFTSGDHEQFF,TGTGCCAGCAGCTTAGATTTCACTAGCGGGGACCATGAGCAGTTCTTC
once,TRBV11-2,TRBD2,TRBJ2-5,CASSFRLAGGEETQYF,TGTGCCAGCAGCTTCCGACTAGCGGGGGGTGAAGAGACCCAGTACTTC
.,TRBV12-5,.,TRBJ1-4,CASGLGTGMEKLFF,TGTGCTAGTGGTCTCGGCACGGGGATGGAAAAACTGTTTTTT
.,TRBV30,.,TRBJ2-3,CAWNGATDTQYF,TGTGCCTGGAACGGTGCCACAGATACGCAGTATTTT
.,TRBV19,.,TRBJ1-1,CASSVNREGEAFF,TGTGCCAGTAGTGTCAACAGGGAAGGTGAAGCTTTCTTT
.,TRBV20-1,.,TRBJ1-1,CSASGGSGATEAFF,TGCAGTGCTAGTGGGGGGAGTGGGGCGACTGAAGCTTTCTTT
.,TRBV4-2,.,TRBJ2-5,CASSHGGRTQETQYF,TGTGCCAGCAGCCATGGGGGGCGGACTCAAGAGACCCAGTACTTC
.,TRBV6-1,TRBD2,TRBJ2-6,CASSEPGGFSGANVLTF,TGTGCCAGCAGTGAACCGGGAGGTTTCTCTGGGGCCAACGTCCTGACTTTC
.,TRBV23-1,.,TRBJ2-7,CASSQSRAGLYYEQYF,TGCGCCAGCAGTCAATCGAGGGCAGGGCTCTACTACGAGCAGTACTTC
.,TRBV11-2,TRBD2,TRBJ2-5,CASSQTSGTYQETQYF,TGTGCCAGCAGCCAGACTAGCGGGACGTACCAAGAGACCCAGTACTTC
.,TRBV18,.,TRBJ1-3,CASSLVENTIYF,TGTGCCAGCTCACTAGTCGAAAACACCATATATTTT
once,TRBV5-1,.,TRBJ2-3,CASSLDDRIRTDTQYF,TGCGCCAGCAGCTTAGATGACAGAATCCGCACAGATACGCAGTATTTT
.,TRBV6-5,TRBD2,TRBJ2-3,CASRGGFLTDTQYF,TGTGCCAGCAGGGGAGGGTTCCTCACAGATACGCAGTATTTT
.,TRBV11-2,.,TRBJ1-2,CASTATSGGGYTF,TGTGCCAGCACCGCGACGTCCGGGGGAGGCTACACCTTC
.,TRBV6-1,.,TRBJ1-5,CASSEGNGRQPQHF,TGTGCCAGCAGTGAAGGGAACGGGCGGCAGCCCCAGCATTTT
.,TRBV23-1,.,TRBJ2-7,CASSQKPRWTYEQYF,TGCGCCAGCAGTCAAAAACCCCGTTGGACCTACGAGCAGTACTTC
once,TRBV18,.,TRBJ2-1,CASSPLQGGGNNEQFF,TGTGCCAGCTCACCTTTACAGGGAGGGGGAAACAATGAGCAGTTCTTC
.,TRBV5-5,TRBD1,TRBJ1-5,CASSLLPRGSTSNQPQHF,TGTGCCAGCAGCTTGCTCCCCAGGGGGTCGACCAGCAATCAGCCCCAGCATTTT
.,TRBV7-6,.,TRBJ2-2,CASSLVVAPPGGELFF,TGTGCCAGCAGCTTAGTGGTCGCACCCCCGGGCGGGGAGCTGTTTTTT
.,TRBV5-4,.,TRBJ1-1,CASSLRTEAFF,TGTGCCAGCAGCTTACGAACTGAAGCTTTCTTT
.,TRBV10-1,TRBD1,TRBJ1-5,CASRATGPGDYSNQPQHF,TGCGCCAGCAGGGCGACAGGGCCCGGGGACTATAGCAATCAGCCCCAGCATTTT
.,TRBV11-2,.,TRBJ2-2,CASSFPGSRETGELFF,TGTGCCAGCAGCTTCCCCGGGTCAAGGGAGACCGGGGAGCTGTTTTTT
.,TRBV5-6,.,TRBJ2-7,CASSLGAPSSYEQYF,TGTGCCAGCAGCTTGGGGGCACCCAGCTCCTACGAGCAGTACTTC
.,TRBV2,.,TRBJ2-2,CASISGFGTGELFF,TGTGCCAGCATATCCGGGTTTGGCACCGGGGAGCTGTTTTTT